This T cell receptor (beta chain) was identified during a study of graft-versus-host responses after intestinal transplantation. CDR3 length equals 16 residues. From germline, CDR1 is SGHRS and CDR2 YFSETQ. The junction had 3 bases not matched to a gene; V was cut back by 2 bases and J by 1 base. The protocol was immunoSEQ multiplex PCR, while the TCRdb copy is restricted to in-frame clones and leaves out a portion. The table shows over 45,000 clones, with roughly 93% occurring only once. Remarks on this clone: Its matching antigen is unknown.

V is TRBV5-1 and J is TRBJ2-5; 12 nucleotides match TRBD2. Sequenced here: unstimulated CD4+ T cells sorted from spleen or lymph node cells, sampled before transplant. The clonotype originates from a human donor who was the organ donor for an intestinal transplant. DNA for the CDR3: TGCGCCAGCAGCTTCCCTAGCGGGGGGGCCCAAGAGACCCAGTACTTC. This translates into CASSFPSGGAQETQYF. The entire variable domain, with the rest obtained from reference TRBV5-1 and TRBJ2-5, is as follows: KAGVTQTPRYLIKTRGQQVTLSCSPISGHRSVSWYQQTPGQGLQFLFEYFSETQRNKGNFPGRFSGRQFSNSRSEMNVSTLELGDSALYLCASSFPSGGAQETQYFGPGTRLLVL.